The 28 T cell receptor beta chains below were found in one sample sequenced in a study of T cell responses to AZD1222 COVID-19 vaccine. Data came from immunoSEQ multiplex PCR; TCRdb stores just in-frame clones and leaves some out. The table has about 92,000 clones, approximately 91% seen once. Material: peripheral blood, obtained on day 0 of AZD1222 vaccination. These receptors originate from an adult in good health.

The chain employs TRBV12-3 or TRBV12-4 and TRBJ1-2, with D unresolved. This CDR3 comprises 13 residues. Trimming took 1 base from V and 6 from J, leaving 9 bases between them. The CDR3 protein is CASSLGRVHGYTF. CDR3 nucleotides: TGTGCCAGCAGTTTAGGACGGGTGCATGGCTACACCTTC.

The chain couples TRBV25-1 to TRBJ1-3; D remains unclear. The CDR3 runs 14 residues. Germline-derived CDR1 and CDR2 are MGHDK and SYGVNS. Trimming took off 6 bases at V and 4 bases at J, with 13 bases between the two ends. Written as DNA, the CDR3 is TGTGCCAGCAGCGAGGTTCCGTCGGGAAACACCATATATTTT. Protein sequence: CASSEVPSGNTIYF.

The rearrangement joins TRBV5-1 to TRBJ2-5; the D gene could be TRBD1 or TRBD2 (5 bases each). The CDR3 length is 14 residues. CDR1 and CDR2 (germline): SGHRS, YFSETQ. The ends were cut back, 4 bases at V and 7 bases at J, with 17 bases in the middle. The CDR3 nucleotides read TGCGCCAGCAGCGTCGGGGCTAGTAGAGGGACCCAGTACTTC. Its translation: CASSVGASRGTQYF.

The chain couples TRBV19 to TRBJ1-1; a weak D match, TRBD1 (5 bases). Germline CDR1 reads LNHDA; CDR2 reads SQIVND (reference sequence). This CDR3 comprises 15 residues. V was shortened by 5 bases and J by 1 base, with 14 bases between the two germline ends. CDR3 sequence (DNA): TGTGCCAGTAGTCCCAGGGACGCGAGGAACACTGAAGCTTTCTTT. It codes for CASSPRDARNTEAFF.

The V gene is TRBV7-3, the J gene TRBJ2-2; maybe TRBD1 (6 bases). The germline V gene has CDR1 SGHTA and CDR2 FQGTGA. The CDR3 is 14 residues long. Trimming removed 5 bases from V and 2 bases from J, with 9 bases in between. CDR3 protein: CASSRDINTGELFF. CDR3 nucleotides: TGTGCCAGCAGCCGGGACATCAACACCGGGGAGCTGTTTTTT.

J is TRBJ1-4 and V is TRBV19; D may be TRBD1 (5 bases). Germline V CDR1 and CDR2: LNHDA, SQIVND (reference sequence). The length of the CDR3 is 13 residues. The ends were cut back, 11 bases at V and 8 bases at J, with 18 bases in the middle. This chain's CDR3 is CARSGLPGEKLFF. In nucleotides, the CDR3 is TGTGCCCGATCGGGGCTCCCGGGAGAAAAACTGTTTTTT.

This clone has a handful of counts. Other DNA sequences within the sample encode an identical CDR3. The rearrangement uses TRBV5-1 and TRBJ2-5; the D gene is possibly TRBD2 (5 bases). Germline V lookup: CDR1 SGHRS, CDR2 YFSETQ. The CDR3 runs 14 residues. Trimming took off 0 bases at V and 5 bases at J, with 11 bases between the two ends. The CDR3: CASSLGSGEETQYF. CDR3 in DNA: TGCGCCAGCAGCTTGGGCTCCGGGGAGGAGACCCAGTACTTC.

The genes are TRBV9 and TRBJ1-1, with D perhaps TRBD1 (5 bases). Deletions cut 6 bases from V and 0 bases from J, with 18 bases between. The germline V gene has CDR1 SGDLS and CDR2 YYNGEE. CDR3 length equals 16 residues. The DNA of the CDR3 is TGTGCCAGCACCCCCGGGGGAGGCTTACTGAACACTGAAGCTTTCTTT. It specifies CASTPGGGLLNTEAFF.

This chain's CDR3 is CASSLGELAYEQYF. The CDR3 DNA reads as TGCGCCAGCAGCCTGGGGGAGTTGGCCTACGAGCAGTACTTC. The V gene is TRBV5-1, the J gene TRBJ2-7; D possibly matches TRBD1 or TRBD2 (5 bases each). The CDR3 sequence is 14 residues long. The V and J ends lost 4 bases and 2 bases respectively, with 13 bases between them. Germline V CDR1 and CDR2: SGHRS, YFSETQ.

This clone has only one observation. The J gene is TRBJ1-6, the V gene TRBV28; D is unclear. The germline gives CDR1 MDHEN, CDR2 SYDVKM. Trimming took off 7 bases at V and 7 bases at J, with 14 bases between the two ends. This CDR3 has 14 amino acids. Written as DNA, the CDR3 is TGTGCCAGCAATAGGCCGTCGGGGAATTCACCCCTCCACTTT. Translation gives CASNRPSGNSPLHF.

The chain recombines TRBV12-5 with TRBJ2-1, with 12 bases matching TRBD2. Trimming at V came to 2 bases and at J to 10 bases, leaving 12 bases not matched to a gene. CDR1 is LGHNT, CDR2 FRNRAP, per germline. The CDR3 contains 17 residues. The CDR3 bases are TGTGCTAGTGGTTTGAAGGGACTAGCGGGTCCACCACACGAGCAGTTCTTC. It yields the protein CASGLKGLAGPPHEQFF.

The chain couples TRBV19 to TRBJ1-2; D is perhaps TRBD1 (6 bases). The CDR3 contains 15 residues. Trimming took off 5 bases at V and 0 bases at J, with 13 bases between the two ends. The germline gives CDR1 LNHDA, CDR2 SQIVND (reference sequence). CDR3 nucleotides: TGTGCCAGTAGTGGTCGGACAGTCTCTAACTATGGCTACACCTTC. It translates to CASSGRTVSNYGYTF.

CDR3 bases: TGCGCCAGCAGCCAACCTCTAGCGGGGGGGTCAGAGACCCAGTACTTC. Its protein product is CASSQPLAGGSETQYF. The V gene is TRBV4-1, the J gene TRBJ2-5; the match to TRBD2 covers 12 bases. V was clipped by 2 bases and J by 4 bases; unmatched bases: 5. The CDR3 is made up of 16 amino acids. Germline V gene data show CDR1 as MGHRA and CDR2 as YSYEKL.

The V and J genes are TRBV4-1 and TRBJ1-1, with 7 bases fitting TRBD1. Germline V gene data show CDR1 as MGHRA and CDR2 as YSYEKL. This CDR3 region has 11 residues. Trimming cost V 3 bases and J 10 bases; bases outside gene matches: 2. This CDR3 reads CASSQSGGAFF. The CDR3 DNA follows: TGCGCCAGCAGCCAGTCAGGGGGAGCTTTCTTT.

This rearrangement joins TRBV11-2 to TRBJ1-1; D gene unclear. The V end lost 5 bases, the J end lost 1 base, and 11 bases lay between the germline ends. The CDR3 consists of 14 residues. Germline assignment: CDR1 SGHAT and CDR2 FQNNGV. DNA for the CDR3: TGTGCCAGCAGCCCCTTAGGGAAGAACACTGAAGCTTTCTTT. Its translation is CASSPLGKNTEAFF. The whole variable domain, remainder taken from reference TRBV11-2 and TRBJ1-1, is EAGVAQSPRYKIIEKRQSVAFWCNPISGHATLYWYQQILGQGPKLLIQFQNNGVVDDSQLPKDRFSAERLKGVDSTLKIQPAKLEDSAVYLCASSPLGKNTEAFFGQGTRLTVV.

The chain couples TRBV6-1 to TRBJ2-1, with TRBD1 matching over 8 bases. CDR1 and CDR2 (germline): MNHNS, SASEGT. This CDR3 has 15 residues. V gave up 3 bases and J gave up 4 bases; unmatched junction bases: 5. This CDR3 reads CASSEGQGAYNEQFF. The CDR3 nucleotides read TGTGCCAGCAGTGAGGGGCAGGGGGCTTACAATGAGCAGTTCTTC.

This clone came up many times. This chain connects TRBV27 to TRBJ2-7; 11 bases agree with TRBD1. Germline values: CDR1 MNHEY, CDR2 SMNVEV (reference sequence). V lost 2 bases, J lost 7 bases, and 4 bases stayed unmatched. CDR3 length: 14 amino acids. The CDR3 spells CASSLGQGAGEQYF. As DNA, the CDR3 is TGTGCCAGCAGTTTAGGACAGGGGGCAGGGGAGCAGTACTTC.

The rearrangement uses TRBV19 and TRBJ1-5; tentative D call: TRBD1 (6 bases). The germline CDR1 and CDR2 sequences are LNHDA and SQIVND (reference sequence). Trimming stripped 3 bases from V and 9 bases from J, with 18 bases between. This CDR3 region has 15 residues. This CDR3 is CASSILEGDPRPQHF. The DNA of the CDR3 is TGTGCCAGTAGTATTCTAGAGGGGGATCCGCGGCCCCAGCATTTT. The entire variable domain, with the rest obtained from reference TRBV19 and TRBJ1-5, is as follows: DGGITQSPKYLFRKEGQNVTLSCEQNLNHDAMYWYRQDPGQGLRLIYYSQIVNDFQKGDIAEGYSVSREKKESFPLTVTSAQKNPTAFYLCASSILEGDPRPQHFGDGTRLSIL.

The CDR3 DNA is TGTGCCAGCAGTTGGAGGGCTGCCCCTAACTATGGCTACACCTTC. Residues: CASSWRAAPNYGYTF. The chain joins TRBV6-5 to TRBJ1-2; the D is unclear. Trimming removed 4 bases at V and 0 bases at J, with 12 bases between. Germline lookup yields CDR1 MNHEY and CDR2 SVGAGI. This CDR3 has 15 residues.

This rearrangement joins TRBV6-5 to TRBJ2-7; no firm D call. There are 14 residues in the CDR3. Germline CDR1 is MNHEY and CDR2 is SVGAGI. Trimming took off 7 bases at V and 2 bases at J, with 15 bases between the two ends. The CDR3 DNA sequence: TGTGCCAGCACCCCCGGCCTTGGCCCCTACGAGCAGTACTTC. This encodes CASTPGLGPYEQYF.

The CDR3 sequence is CASSYGGRGQPQHF. CDR3 coding DNA: TGTGCCAGCAGTTACGGGGGGAGGGGTCAGCCCCAGCATTTT. The chain couples TRBV6-5 to TRBJ1-5; tentative D call: TRBD1 (5 bases). Germline V CDR1 and CDR2: MNHEY, SVGAGI. The length of the CDR3 is 14 residues. Trimming left V 2 bases short and J 6 bases short, with 11 bases between.

The chain employs TRBV11-2 and TRBJ2-3; 8 bases are a match to TRBD1. The germline CDR1 and CDR2 sequences are SGHAT and FQNNGV. CDR3 size: 15 residues. V gave up 1 base and J gave up 4 bases; unmatched junction bases: 4. This CDR3 reads CASSLGGQGADTQYF. CDR3 DNA sequence: TGTGCCAGCAGCTTAGGCGGACAGGGAGCAGATACGCAGTATTTT.

The V and J genes are TRBV6-4 and TRBJ2-1; 7 nucleotides align to TRBD1. Germline lookup yields CDR1 MRHNA and CDR2 SNTAGT. The V and J ends lost 4 bases and 9 bases, in that order; junction bases with no gene match: 6. The CDR3 is made up of 13 amino acids. This CDR3 is CASSVEGAGEQFF. CDR3 coding DNA: TGTGCCAGCAGTGTAGAGGGGGCCGGTGAGCAGTTCTTC.

J is TRBJ2-7 and V is TRBV6-2 or TRBV6-3; D is unclear. V was shortened by 4 bases and J by 9 bases, with 13 bases between the two germline ends. The CDR3 is 12 amino acids. The germline V gene encodes CDR1 MNHEY and CDR2 SVGEGT. The CDR3 region has the DNA TGTGCCAGCAGTTCCCCCCAGCAGCGGCAGTACTTC. It translates to CASSSPQQRQYF.

V and J are TRBV28 and TRBJ2-5, with D possibly matching TRBD2 (7 bases). V was trimmed by 4 bases and J by 2 bases, leaving 11 bases between them. The CDR3 covers 14 residues. CDR1 MDHEN and CDR2 SYDVKM come from the germline V gene. In DNA, the CDR3 is TGTGCCAGCAGTTCCGGGGGGACACAAGAGACCCAGTACTTC. It yields the protein CASSSGGTQETQYF. The variable domain in full, with the rest retrieved from reference TRBV28 and TRBJ2-5, is DVKVTQSSRYLVKRTGEKVFLECVQDMDHENMFWYRQDPGLGLRLIYFSYDVKMKEKGDIPEGYSVSREKKERFSLILESASTNQTSMYLCASSSGGTQETQYFGPGTRLLVL.

The gene calls are TRBV19 and TRBJ1-2, with D possibly TRBD1 on 5 matching bases. V was clipped by 10 bases and J by 7 bases, with 13 bases between them. Germline V gene sequence: CDR1 LNHDA, CDR2 SQIVND (reference sequence). The CDR3 is 11 residues long. DNA of the CDR3: TGTGCCACCGGGAGGGGATCTGGCTACACCTTC. Translating gives CATGRGSGYTF.

V and J are TRBV30 and TRBJ2-2, with D perhaps TRBD1 (7 bases). This CDR3 has 16 amino acids. The V gene's germline CDR1 is GTSNPN and CDR2 SVGIG (reference sequence). V lost 5 bases and J lost 5, with 21 bases in between. The CDR3 DNA follows: TGTGCCTGGCAGGGGGGTCCTGCTTTGGTTACCGGGGAGCTGTTTTTT. It yields the protein CAWQGGPALVTGELFF.

This clone showed up just a few times. The rearrangement uses TRBV6-1 and TRBJ1-5; D unresolved. V was trimmed by 1 base and J by 0 bases, leaving 13 bases between them. Germline loops: CDR1 MNHNS, CDR2 SASEGT. The CDR3 runs 17 residues. CDR3 loop: CASSEGRNVNSNQPQHF. In nucleotides, the CDR3 is TGTGCCAGCAGTGAAGGTAGGAACGTTAATAGCAATCAGCCCCAGCATTTT.